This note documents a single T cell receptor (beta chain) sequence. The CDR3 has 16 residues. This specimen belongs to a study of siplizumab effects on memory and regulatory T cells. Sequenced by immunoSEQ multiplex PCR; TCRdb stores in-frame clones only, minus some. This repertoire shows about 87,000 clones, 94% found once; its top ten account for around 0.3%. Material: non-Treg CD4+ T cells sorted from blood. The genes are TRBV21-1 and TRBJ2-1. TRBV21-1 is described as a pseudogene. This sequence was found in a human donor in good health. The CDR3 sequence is CASSKRIGGLGNEQFF. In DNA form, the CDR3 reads TGTGCCAGCAGCAAACGCATTGGGGGGCTGGGGAATGAGCAGTTCTTC.